This T cell receptor (beta chain) is from a study of Ad26.COV2.S vaccination and SARS-CoV-2 variants. The overall study: Donor joined the COV1001 Ad26.COV2.S trial arm. Participants got Ad26.COV2.S intramuscularly, once or twice 56 days apart. Study-wide results and limits: Placebo recipients and vaccine recipients were similar in non-spike TCR breadth. Considerable breadth of spike-specific CD8+ and CD4+ T cell responses has reportedly been documented following vaccination.

Documented treatment: around 19 received Ad26.COV2.S at low or high dose, single or two shots; about five received placebo; per-sample allocation not given. Samples came from day 63 after the first vaccine or placebo injection. Concerning this clone itself: Its antigen is not identified.

TCRdb's copy holds only in-frame clones and misses some; the assay was immunoSEQ multiplex PCR. The sample holds about 400,000 clones, around 85% seen once. Germline loops: CDR1 SGHRS, CDR2 YFSETQ. V lost 0 bases and J 5 bases, leaving 6 bases between the germline ends. The CDR3 runs to 12 residues. The clonotype was recovered from a person aged 18 to 65 who received the Ad26.COV2.S COVID-19 vaccine or a placebo. The V call is TRBV5-1, the J call TRBJ2-7; D not resolved. The sample consisted of peripheral blood, taken in a trial of Ad26.COV2.S vaccine versus placebo. Here the CDR3 reads CASSLVVNEQYF. In DNA, the CDR3 is TGCGCCAGCAGCTTGGTAGTGAACGAGCAGTACTTC.